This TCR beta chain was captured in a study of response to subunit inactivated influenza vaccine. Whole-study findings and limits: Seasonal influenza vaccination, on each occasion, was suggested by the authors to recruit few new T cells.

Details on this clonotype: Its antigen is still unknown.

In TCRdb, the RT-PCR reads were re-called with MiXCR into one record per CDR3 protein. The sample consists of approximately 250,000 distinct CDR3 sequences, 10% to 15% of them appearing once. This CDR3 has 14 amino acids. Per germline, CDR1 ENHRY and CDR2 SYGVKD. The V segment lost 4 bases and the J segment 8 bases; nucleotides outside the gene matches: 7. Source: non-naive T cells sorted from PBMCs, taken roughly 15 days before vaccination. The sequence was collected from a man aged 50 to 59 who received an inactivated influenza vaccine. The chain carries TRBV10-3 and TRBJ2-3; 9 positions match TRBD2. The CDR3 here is CAISAPIAGATQYF. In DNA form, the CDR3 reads TGTGCCATCAGTGCCCCAATAGCGGGGGCTACGCAGTATTTT.